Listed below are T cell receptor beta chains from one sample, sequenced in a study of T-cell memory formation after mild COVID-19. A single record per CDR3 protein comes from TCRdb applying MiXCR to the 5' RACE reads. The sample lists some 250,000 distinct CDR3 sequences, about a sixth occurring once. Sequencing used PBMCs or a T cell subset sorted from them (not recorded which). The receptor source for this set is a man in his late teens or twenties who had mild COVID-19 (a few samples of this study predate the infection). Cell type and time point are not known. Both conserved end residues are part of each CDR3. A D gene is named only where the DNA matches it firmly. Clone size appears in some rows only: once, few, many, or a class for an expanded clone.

DNA: TGCGCCAGCAGCTTGTGGCCACAGGGTGGCCGGGGCACTGAAGCTTTCTTT
CDR3: CASSLWPQGGRGTEAFF
V: TRBV5-1
size: many
D: -
J: TRBJ1-1

DNA: TGTGCCAGCTCACCTCTAGGACAGGGGACCAATGAGCAGTTCTTC
CDR3: CASSPLGQGTNEQFF
V: TRBV18
size: few
D: TRBD1
J: TRBJ2-1

DNA: TGTGCCAGCAGTCAACGGACAGGGGGCGGCGGCTACACCTTC
CDR3: CASSQRTGGGGYTF
V: TRBV12-3/TRBV12-4
size: -
D: TRBD1
J: TRBJ1-2

DNA: TGCGCCAGCAGCCAAGAGGCCAGGAACTCTGAAGCTTTCTTT
CDR3: CASSQEARNSEAFF
V: TRBV4-3
size: -
D: -
J: TRBJ1-1

DNA: TGTGCCACCAGCAGAACAGGGTTCCAGCCCCAGCATTTT
CDR3: CATSRTGFQPQHF
V: TRBV15
size: few
D: -
J: TRBJ1-5

DNA: TGTGCCAGCAGGTTCACTAGCGGGGGGGCTAGTGAGCAGTTCTTC
CDR3: CASRFTSGGASEQFF
V: TRBV6-5
size: -
D: TRBD2
J: TRBJ2-1

DNA: TGTGCTAGCAGCCTAACCCTTAAGGAGGTTCGGAACACCGGGGAGCTGTTTTTT
CDR3: CASSLTLKEVRNTGELFF
V: TRBV7-7
size: -
D: -
J: TRBJ2-2

DNA: TGTGCCAGCAGCACCTCCAACGGGTGGACTGAAGCTTTCTTT
CDR3: CASSTSNGWTEAFF
V: TRBV6-2/TRBV6-3
size: -
D: -
J: TRBJ1-1

DNA: TGTGCCAGCAGATTACAGGGCGTGAAGACACCCCTCCACTTT
CDR3: CASRLQGVKTPLHF
V: TRBV6-5
size: few
D: -
J: TRBJ1-6

DNA: TGTGCCAGCAGCCTCCCCCGGGACTTAAGTAGCAATCAGCCCCAGCATTTT
CDR3: CASSLPRDLSSNQPQHF
V: TRBV6-6
size: -
D: -
J: TRBJ1-5

DNA: TGTGCCAGCTCACGGGACGGCTGGAACACTGAAGCTTTCTTT
CDR3: CASSRDGWNTEAFF
V: TRBV18
size: -
D: -
J: TRBJ1-1